This passage covers 27 T cell receptor beta chains from one sample sequenced in a study of shared clonotypes between healthy human individuals. Profiling relied on immunoSEQ multiplex PCR, and the TCRdb table lists in-frame clones only, not all of them. The profile shows about 2.1 million clones, about 92% of them singletons. Terminally differentiated effector memory CD45RA+ cells were excluded from the naive CD8 cells, which were CD45RO-negative and positively selected for CCR7. The sequenced sample was naive CD8+ T cells from PBMCs. The receptors come from a young man in good health. Some clones in this sample may be carry-over from other donors' samples.

CDR3 sequence: CASSATSGIPYQETQYF. The CDR3, as DNA: TGTGCCAGCAGCGCCACCTCCGGGATCCCGTACCAAGAGACCCAGTACTTC. The chain has TRBV9 and TRBJ2-5; TRBD2 might be the D (5 bases). CDR1 SGDLS and CDR2 YYNGEE come from the germline V gene. Between the trimmed V and J ends, which lost 3 bases and 0 bases, there was a span of 18 bases. This CDR3 has 17 amino acids.

The V and J genes are TRBV30 and TRBJ1-2; D gene unclear. Germline CDR1 is GTSNPN and CDR2 is SVGIG (reference sequence). This CDR3 has 10 residues. V lost 7 bases, J lost 4 bases, and 7 bases lay in between. The CDR3 sequence is CALLSYGYTF. The CDR3 bases are TGTGCCTTGTTGTCCTATGGCTACACCTTC.

The CDR3 loop is CASSQEGLAGLTDTQYF. The CDR3 DNA follows: TGCGCCAGCAGCCAAGAGGGACTAGCGGGCCTCACAGATACGCAGTATTTT. V is TRBV4-3 and J is TRBJ2-3, with 12 bases lining up with TRBD2. The length of the CDR3 is 17 residues. J lost 2 bases, V lost 0 bases, and 3 bases had no gene match. CDR1 is LGHNA and CDR2 is YSLEER in the germline V gene.

The rearrangement joins TRBV7-9 to TRBJ1-1, with 7 bases identical to TRBD1. The V segment lost 6 bases and the J segment 0 bases; nucleotides outside the gene matches: 4. Germline V gives CDR1 SEHNR, CDR2 FQNEAQ (reference sequence). This CDR3 has 14 residues. CDR3 in amino acids: CASSMTGMNTEAFF. CDR3 sequence (DNA): TGTGCCAGCAGTATGACAGGGATGAACACTGAAGCTTTCTTT.

The rearrangement uses TRBV27 and TRBJ2-7; D is possibly TRBD2 (5 bases). This CDR3 region has 16 residues. Germline CDR1 reads MNHEY; CDR2 reads SMNVEV (reference sequence). Trimming cost V 2 bases and J 2 bases, with 16 bases left between them. DNA of the CDR3: TGTGCCAGCAGTTTAGTCGGGGAAGGTTGGCCCTACGAGCAGTACTTC. This sequence encodes CASSLVGEGWPYEQYF.

The DNA for the CDR3 is TGTGCCAGCAGTCTCAGGGGGGTAACCTACAATGAGCAGTTCTTC. Translating it yields CASSLRGVTYNEQFF. V usage is TRBV27 and J usage is TRBJ2-1; D may be TRBD1 (7 bases). The CDR3 totals 15 residues. Trimming stripped 5 bases from V and 2 bases from J, with 13 bases between. Germline V gene lookup returns CDR1 MNHEY and CDR2 SMNVEV (reference sequence).

The rearrangement links TRBV6-5 to TRBJ2-7; 10 bases match TRBD1. This CDR3 comprises 15 residues. Per the germline V gene, CDR1 is MNHEY and CDR2 is SVGAGI. V was pared by 6 bases and J by 5 bases, with 10 bases of the junction left unmatched. The CDR3 nucleotides are TGTGCCAGCAGGCCAGACAGGGGGCAATTTAACGAGCAGTACTTC. Protein product: CASRPDRGQFNEQYF.

A note on this clone: Other DNA sequences in this specimen translate into the identical CDR3. The chain recombines TRBV28 with TRBJ2-7; 12 nucleotides line up with TRBD1. Germline V gene lookup returns CDR1 MDHEN and CDR2 SYDVKM. The V gene end was trimmed by 2 bases and the J gene end by 4 bases; junction bases not matched to a gene: 3. The CDR3 has 15 amino acids. CDR3 nucleotide sequence: TGTGCCAGCAGTTTACGGGGACAGGGGGCTTACGAGCAGTACTTC. Its translation: CASSLRGQGAYEQYF.

Here the CDR3 DNA reads TGTGCCAGCAGCTCCAGCTGGAAAGAGACCCAGTACTTC. Translating gives CASSSSWKETQYF. The chain has TRBV9 and TRBJ2-5; no clear D. This CDR3 comprises 13 residues. V was pared by 4 bases and J by 3 bases, with 10 bases between. The germline CDR1 and CDR2 sequences are SGDLS and YYNGEE.

V and J are TRBV27 and TRBJ2-3; D is possibly TRBD2 (5 bases). Germline V lookup: CDR1 MNHEY, CDR2 SMNVEV (reference sequence). Deletions cut 5 bases from V and 2 bases from J, with 14 bases between. The CDR3 consists of 15 residues. CDR3 loop: CASSPIAGYTDTQYF. The CDR3 DNA follows: TGTGCCAGCAGTCCTATCGCGGGCTACACAGATACGCAGTATTTT.

This sequence joins TRBV7-8 and TRBJ2-7; D ambiguous. The germline gives CDR1 SGHVS, CDR2 FQNEAQ. The CDR3 covers 14 residues. V shed 2 bases and J shed 4 bases, with 12 bases lying between them. The CDR3: CASSLRLSSYEQYF. CDR3 coding DNA: TGTGCCAGCAGCTTACGCCTCAGCTCATACGAGCAGTACTTC.

The rearrangement uses TRBV7-9 and TRBJ1-2; 8 nucleotides line up with TRBD1. The CDR3 is 16 residues long. V dropped 3 bases and J dropped 1; count of bases not matched to a gene: 7. In germline, CDR1 is SEHNR, CDR2 FQNEAQ (reference sequence). The CDR3 DNA sequence: TGTGCCAGCAGCTTCGAGACAGGGGCCGGTAACTATGGCTACACCTTC. Encoded protein: CASSFETGAGNYGYTF.

V and J are TRBV7-9 and TRBJ1-2, with D unclear. Deletions cut 2 bases from V and 6 bases from J, with 13 bases between. Germline CDR1 SEHNR, CDR2 FQNEAQ (reference sequence). CDR3 size: 14 residues. The CDR3 reads CASSLPPRENGYTF. CDR3 DNA: TGTGCCAGCAGCTTACCTCCAAGGGAGAATGGCTACACCTTC.

The chain recombines TRBV6-1 with TRBJ2-7; D is unclear. CDR1 is MNHNS and CDR2 is SASEGT in the germline V gene. With 2 bases removed from V and 6 bases from J, the gap between germline ends came to 17 bases. CDR3 length: 15 residues. The CDR3 DNA reads as TGTGCCAGCAGTGAATGGATTCGTGGCTTACCCGAGCAGTACTTC. This sequence encodes CASSEWIRGLPEQYF.

V gene TRBV7-9 combines with J gene TRBJ1-2; 9 nucleotides line up with TRBD1. This CDR3 contains 14 residues. J was trimmed by 9 bases and V by 5 bases; bases with no gene match: 10. Germline-derived CDR1 and CDR2 are SEHNR and FQNEAQ (reference sequence). The CDR3: CASSAPRGTGRYTF. CDR3 bases: TGTGCCAGCAGCGCACCGCGGGGGACAGGGCGCTACACCTTC.

The chain uses TRBV27 and TRBJ1-2; a possible D gene is TRBD1 (5 bases). V was trimmed by 5 bases and J by 4 bases, leaving 14 bases between them. This CDR3 has 14 residues. Germline lookup yields CDR1 MNHEY and CDR2 SMNVEV (reference sequence). For the CDR3, the DNA is TGTGCCAGCAGTACCCGGGACGAACTCTATGGCTACACCTTC. Translation gives CASSTRDELYGYTF.

The V and J genes are TRBV7-8 and TRBJ2-5, with 10 nucleotides matching TRBD2. Germline V gene lookup returns CDR1 SGHVS and CDR2 FQNEAQ. V was clipped by 5 bases and J by 5 bases; unmatched bases: 11. This CDR3 spans 16 amino acids. This chain's CDR3 is CASSQLTSGPGETQYF. The CDR3 DNA sequence: TGTGCCAGCAGCCAACTGACTAGCGGGCCTGGGGAGACCCAGTACTTC.

The chain combines TRBV11-2 with TRBJ2-1; D ambiguous. The CDR3 contains 13 residues. Germline values: CDR1 SGHAT, CDR2 FQNNGV. The V gene lost 5 bases and the J gene lost 8 bases, with 13 bases spanning the gap. CDR3 region: CASSRGTPHEQFF. The DNA for the CDR3 is TGTGCCAGCAGCCGTGGAACCCCCCATGAGCAGTTCTTC.

The chain recombines TRBV28 with TRBJ1-4, with 9 bases fitting TRBD1. The trim removed 4 bases at V and 8 bases at J, leaving 5 bases unmatched. Germline V gene sequence: CDR1 MDHEN, CDR2 SYDVKM. This CDR3 contains 14 residues. DNA of the CDR3: TGTGCCAGCAGTTCGGACAGGGGCGACGAAAAACTGTTTTTT. Encoded protein: CASSSDRGDEKLFF.

The table lists this clone with a count of one. J is TRBJ2-7 and V is TRBV27, with a possible D match to TRBD1 (6 bases). The CDR3 sequence is 17 residues long. Germline V gene lookup returns CDR1 MNHEY and CDR2 SMNVEV (reference sequence). V lost 5 bases and J 3 bases, leaving 23 bases between the germline ends. CDR3 sequence reads: CASSPTTTRTDFYEQYF. The CDR3 DNA reads as TGTGCCAGCAGTCCGACCACAACTCGGACAGACTTCTACGAGCAGTACTTC.

The J gene is TRBJ2-5, the V gene TRBV9; weak D call: TRBD1 (6 bases). The ends were cut back, 3 bases at V and 2 bases at J, with 11 bases in the middle. Germline V CDR1 and CDR2: SGDLS, YYNGEE. The length of the CDR3 is 14 residues. The CDR3 spells CASSGGGRQETQYF. CDR3 coding DNA: TGTGCCAGCAGCGGAGGGGGTCGACAAGAGACCCAGTACTTC.

V is TRBV11-1 and J is TRBJ1-1; D is undetermined. Germline V CDR1 and CDR2: SGHAT, FQDESV (reference sequence). V was pared by 5 bases and J by 7 bases, with 5 bases between. This CDR3 contains 10 residues. The CDR3 sequence is CASSGFEAFF. The CDR3 DNA reads as TGTGCCAGCAGCGGATTTGAAGCTTTCTTT. Supplemented by reference TRBV11-1 and TRBJ1-1, the full variable domain reads EAEVAQSPRYKITEKSQAVAFWCDPISGHATLYWYRQILGQGPELLVQFQDESVVDDSQLPKDRFSAERLKGVDSTLKIQPAELGDSAMYLCASSGFEAFFGQGTRLTVV.

The chain is built from TRBV27 and TRBJ1-1; 7 bases map to TRBD1. With 4 bases clipped from V and 3 bases from J, the junction kept 2 bases outside the gene matches. Germline V gene lookup returns CDR1 MNHEY and CDR2 SMNVEV (reference sequence). This CDR3 comprises 13 residues. CDR3 protein: CASSYTGDTEAFF. DNA of the CDR3: TGTGCCAGCAGTTATACAGGGGACACTGAAGCTTTCTTT.

The sample holds one count of this clone. The chain is built from TRBV5-1 and TRBJ2-1; D uncertain. The ends were cut back, 4 bases at V and 0 bases at J, with 8 bases in the middle. Germline CDR1 and CDR2: SGHRS and YFSETQ. This CDR3 comprises 14 residues. In DNA form, the CDR3 reads TGCGCCAGCAGCCCCAGTAACTCCTACAATGAGCAGTTCTTC. Translating it yields CASSPSNSYNEQFF.

The chain recombines TRBV18 with TRBJ2-5; 7 positions agree with TRBD1. V lost 6 bases, J lost 2 bases, and 9 bases stayed unmatched. Germline CDR1 reads KGHSH; CDR2 reads LQKENI. The CDR3 contains 15 residues. CDR3 amino acids: CASSPTTGVQETQYF. CDR3 DNA sequence: TGTGCCAGCTCCCCAACCACAGGGGTTCAAGAGACCCAGTACTTC. Full variable domain (outside the CDR3, taken from reference TRBV18 and TRBJ2-5): NAGVMQNPRHLVRRRGQEARLRCSPMKGHSHVYWYRQLPEEGLKFMVYLQKENIIDESGMPKERFSAEFPKEGPSILRIQQVVRGDSAAYFCASSPTTGVQETQYFGPGTRLLVL.

V is TRBV29-1 and J is TRBJ1-5, with 9 nucleotides matching TRBD1. Germline loops: CDR1 SQVTM, CDR2 ANQGSEA. This CDR3 has 14 amino acids. V was clipped by 4 bases and J by 7 bases; unmatched bases: 8. Written as DNA, the CDR3 is TGCAGCGTTGTTGGGACAGGGAAGAACCAGCCCCAGCATTTT. Amino acids: CSVVGTGKNQPQHF.

The genes are TRBV19 and TRBJ1-1; possible D gene TRBD1, 5 bases. CDR1 LNHDA and CDR2 SQIVND come from the germline V gene (reference sequence). V was cut by 8 bases and J by 2 bases, with 24 bases left in between. CDR3 size: 17 residues. The CDR3 here is CASRWGLGLERNTEAFF. The CDR3 nucleotides read TGTGCCAGTCGCTGGGGCTTGGGCCTTGAAAGAAACACTGAAGCTTTCTTT.